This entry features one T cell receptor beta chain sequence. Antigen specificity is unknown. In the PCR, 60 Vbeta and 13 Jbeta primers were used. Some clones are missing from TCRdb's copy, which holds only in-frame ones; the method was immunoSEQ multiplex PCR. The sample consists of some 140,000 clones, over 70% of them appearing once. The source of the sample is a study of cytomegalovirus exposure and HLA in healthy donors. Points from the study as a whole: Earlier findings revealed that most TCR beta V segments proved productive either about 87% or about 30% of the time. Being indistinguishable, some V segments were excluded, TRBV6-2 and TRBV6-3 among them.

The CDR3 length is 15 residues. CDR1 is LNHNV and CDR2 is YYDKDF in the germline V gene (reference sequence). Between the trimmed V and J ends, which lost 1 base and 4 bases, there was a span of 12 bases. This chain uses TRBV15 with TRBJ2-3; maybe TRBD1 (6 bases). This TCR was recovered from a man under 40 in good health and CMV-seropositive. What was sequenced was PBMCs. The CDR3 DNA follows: TGTGCCACCAGCAGAGTATTCAGGGGCCCAGATACGCAGTATTTT. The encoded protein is CATSRVFRGPDTQYF.